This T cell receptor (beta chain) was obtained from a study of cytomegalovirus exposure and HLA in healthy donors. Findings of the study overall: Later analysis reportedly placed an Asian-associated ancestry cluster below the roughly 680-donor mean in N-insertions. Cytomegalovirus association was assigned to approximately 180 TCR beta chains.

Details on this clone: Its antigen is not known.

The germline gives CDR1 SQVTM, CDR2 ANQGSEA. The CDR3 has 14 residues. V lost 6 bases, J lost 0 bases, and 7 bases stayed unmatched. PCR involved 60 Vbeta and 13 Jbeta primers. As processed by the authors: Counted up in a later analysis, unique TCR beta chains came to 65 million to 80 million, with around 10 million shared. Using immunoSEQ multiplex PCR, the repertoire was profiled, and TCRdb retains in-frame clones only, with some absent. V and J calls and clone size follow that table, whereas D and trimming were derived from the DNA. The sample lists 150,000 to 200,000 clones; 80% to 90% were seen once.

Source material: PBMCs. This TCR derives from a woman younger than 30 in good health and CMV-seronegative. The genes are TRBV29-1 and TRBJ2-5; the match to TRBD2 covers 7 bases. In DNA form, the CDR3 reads TGCAGCGTGGTAAGCGGGACGGACCAAGAGACCCAGTACTTC. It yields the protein CSVVSGTDQETQYF.